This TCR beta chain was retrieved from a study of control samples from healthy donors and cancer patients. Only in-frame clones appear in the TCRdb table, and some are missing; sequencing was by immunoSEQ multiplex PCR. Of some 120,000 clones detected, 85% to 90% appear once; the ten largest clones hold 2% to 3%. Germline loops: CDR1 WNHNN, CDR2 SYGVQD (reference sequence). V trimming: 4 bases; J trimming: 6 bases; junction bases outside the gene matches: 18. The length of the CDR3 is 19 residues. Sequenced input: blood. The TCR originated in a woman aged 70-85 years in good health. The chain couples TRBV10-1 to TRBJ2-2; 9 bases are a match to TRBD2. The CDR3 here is CASSVSPDRTSVTSGELFF. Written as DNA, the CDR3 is TGCGCCAGCAGTGTTTCACCCGATCGGACTAGCGTTACCTCCGGGGAGCTGTTTTTT.